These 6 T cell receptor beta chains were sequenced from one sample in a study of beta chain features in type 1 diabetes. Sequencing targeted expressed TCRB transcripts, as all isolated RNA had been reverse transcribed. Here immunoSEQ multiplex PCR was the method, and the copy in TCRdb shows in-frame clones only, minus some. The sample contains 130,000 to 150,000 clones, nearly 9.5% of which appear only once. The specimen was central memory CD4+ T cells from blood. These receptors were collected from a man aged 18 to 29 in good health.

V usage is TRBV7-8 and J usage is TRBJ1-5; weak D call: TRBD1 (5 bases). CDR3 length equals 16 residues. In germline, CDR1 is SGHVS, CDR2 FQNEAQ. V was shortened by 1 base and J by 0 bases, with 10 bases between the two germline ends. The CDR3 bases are TGTGCCAGCAGCTTAGAGGGGAGGGTTAGCAATCAGCCCCAGCATTTT. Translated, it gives CASSLEGRVSNQPQHF.

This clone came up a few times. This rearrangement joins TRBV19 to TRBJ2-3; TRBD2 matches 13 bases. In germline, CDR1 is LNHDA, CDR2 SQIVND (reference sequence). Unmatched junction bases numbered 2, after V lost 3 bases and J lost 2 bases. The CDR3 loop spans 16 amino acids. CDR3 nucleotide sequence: TGTGCCAGTAGTATGGGACTAGCGGGGATCACAGATACGCAGTATTTT. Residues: CASSMGLAGITDTQYF. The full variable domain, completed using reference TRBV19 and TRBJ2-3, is DGGITQSPKYLFRKEGQNVTLSCEQNLNHDAMYWYRQDPGQGLRLIYYSQIVNDFQKGDIAEGYSVSREKKESFPLTVTSAQKNPTAFYLCASSMGLAGITDTQYFGPGTRLTVL.

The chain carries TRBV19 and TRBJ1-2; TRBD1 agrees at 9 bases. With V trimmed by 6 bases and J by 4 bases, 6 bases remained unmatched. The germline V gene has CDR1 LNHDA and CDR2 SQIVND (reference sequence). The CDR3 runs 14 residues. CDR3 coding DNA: TGTGCCAGTAGACCCAGACAGGGGGTCTATGGCTACACCTTC. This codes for CASRPRQGVYGYTF.

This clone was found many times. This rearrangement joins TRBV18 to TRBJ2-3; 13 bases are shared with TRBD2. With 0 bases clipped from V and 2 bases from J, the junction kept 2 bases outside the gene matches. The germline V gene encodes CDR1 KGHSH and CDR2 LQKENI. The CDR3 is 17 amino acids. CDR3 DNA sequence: TGTGCCAGCTCACCACCGGGACTAGCGGGGACCACAGATACGCAGTATTTT. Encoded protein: CASSPPGLAGTTDTQYF. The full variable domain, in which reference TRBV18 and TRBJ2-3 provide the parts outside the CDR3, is NAGVMQNPRHLVRRRGQEARLRCSPMKGHSHVYWYRQLPEEGLKFMVYLQKENIIDESGMPKERFSAEFPKEGPSILRIQQVVRGDSAAYFCASSPPGLAGTTDTQYFGPGTRLTVL.

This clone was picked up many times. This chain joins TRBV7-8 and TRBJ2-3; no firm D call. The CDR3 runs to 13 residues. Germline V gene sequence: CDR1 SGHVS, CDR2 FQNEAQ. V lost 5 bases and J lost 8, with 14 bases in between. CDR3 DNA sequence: TGTGCCAGCAGCCTAGAGGTAGCTGGTACGCAGTATTTT. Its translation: CASSLEVAGTQYF.

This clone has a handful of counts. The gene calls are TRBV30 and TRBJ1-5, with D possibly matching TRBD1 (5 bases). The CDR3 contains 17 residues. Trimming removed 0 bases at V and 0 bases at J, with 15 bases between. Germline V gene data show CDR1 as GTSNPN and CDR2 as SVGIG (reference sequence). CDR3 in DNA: TGTGCCTGGAGTGTGCCAGGGTCAATATATAGCAATCAGCCCCAGCATTTT. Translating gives CAWSVPGSIYSNQPQHF.